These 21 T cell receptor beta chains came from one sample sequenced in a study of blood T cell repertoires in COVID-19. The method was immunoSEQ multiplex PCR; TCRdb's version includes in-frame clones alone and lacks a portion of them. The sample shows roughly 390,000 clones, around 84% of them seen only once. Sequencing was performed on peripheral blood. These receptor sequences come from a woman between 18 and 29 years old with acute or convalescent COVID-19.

The CDR3 DNA reads TGTGCCAGTGACATCACAGGGGTGAGTGGGTACAATGAGCAGTTCTTC. Translating it yields CASDITGVSGYNEQFF. The chain couples TRBV2 to TRBJ2-1, with 7 positions matching TRBD1. This CDR3 has 16 amino acids. Trimming cost V 9 bases and J 4 bases; bases outside gene matches: 15. Germline CDR1 and CDR2: SNHLY and FYNNEI.

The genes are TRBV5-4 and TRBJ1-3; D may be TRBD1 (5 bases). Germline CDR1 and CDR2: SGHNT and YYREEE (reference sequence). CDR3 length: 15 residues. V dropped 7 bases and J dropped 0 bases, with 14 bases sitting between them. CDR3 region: CASRGEGSSGNTIYF. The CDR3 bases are TGTGCCAGCCGTGGGGAGGGGAGCTCTGGAAACACCATATATTTT.

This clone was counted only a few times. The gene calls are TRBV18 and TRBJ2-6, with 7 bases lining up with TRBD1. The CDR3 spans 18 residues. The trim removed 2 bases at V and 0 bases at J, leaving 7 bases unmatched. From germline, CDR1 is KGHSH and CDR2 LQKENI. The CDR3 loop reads CASSPNGQESSGANVLTF. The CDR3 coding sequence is TGTGCCAGCTCACCAAATGGACAGGAGAGCTCTGGGGCCAACGTCCTGACTTTC.

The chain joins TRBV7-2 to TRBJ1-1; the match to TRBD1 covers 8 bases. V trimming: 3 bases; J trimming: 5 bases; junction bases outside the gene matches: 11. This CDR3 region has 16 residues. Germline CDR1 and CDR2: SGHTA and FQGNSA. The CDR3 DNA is TGTGCCAGCAGCTTCTCCATAACGACAGGGGCTACTGAAGCTTTCTTT. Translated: CASSFSITTGATEAFF.

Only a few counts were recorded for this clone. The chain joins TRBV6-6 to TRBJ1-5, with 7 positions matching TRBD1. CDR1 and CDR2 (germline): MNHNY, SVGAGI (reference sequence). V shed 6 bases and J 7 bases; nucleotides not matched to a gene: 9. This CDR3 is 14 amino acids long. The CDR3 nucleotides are TGTGCCAGCAGCGATCAGGGGGATGTGCAGCCCCAGCATTTT. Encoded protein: CASSDQGDVQPQHF.

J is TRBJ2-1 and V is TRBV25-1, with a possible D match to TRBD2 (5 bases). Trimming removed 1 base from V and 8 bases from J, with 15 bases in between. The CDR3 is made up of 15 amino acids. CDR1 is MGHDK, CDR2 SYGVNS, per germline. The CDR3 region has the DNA TGTGCCAGCAGTGAATTGGGTGAGGGAAAGGATGAGCAGTTCTTC. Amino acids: CASSELGEGKDEQFF.

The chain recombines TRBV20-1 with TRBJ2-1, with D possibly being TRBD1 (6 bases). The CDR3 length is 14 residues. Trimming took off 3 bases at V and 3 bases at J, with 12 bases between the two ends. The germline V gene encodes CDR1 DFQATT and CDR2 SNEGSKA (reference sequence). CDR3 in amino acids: CSASDKGGYNEQFF. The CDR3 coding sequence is TGCAGTGCTAGTGACAAAGGGGGCTACAATGAGCAGTTCTTC.

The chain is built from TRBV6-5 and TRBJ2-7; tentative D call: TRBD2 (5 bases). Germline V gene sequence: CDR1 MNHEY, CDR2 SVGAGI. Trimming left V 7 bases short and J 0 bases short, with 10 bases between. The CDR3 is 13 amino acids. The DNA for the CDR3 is TGTGCCAGCATCCGGGATCTCTCCTACGAGCAGTACTTC. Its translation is CASIRDLSYEQYF.

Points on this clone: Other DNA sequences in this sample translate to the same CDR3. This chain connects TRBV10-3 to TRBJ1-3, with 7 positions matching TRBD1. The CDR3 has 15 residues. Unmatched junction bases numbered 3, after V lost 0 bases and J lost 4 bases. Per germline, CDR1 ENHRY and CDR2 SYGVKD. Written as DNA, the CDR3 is TGTGCCATCAGTGAGTCGACAGGGTCGGGAAACACCATATATTTT. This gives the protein CAISESTGSGNTIYF.

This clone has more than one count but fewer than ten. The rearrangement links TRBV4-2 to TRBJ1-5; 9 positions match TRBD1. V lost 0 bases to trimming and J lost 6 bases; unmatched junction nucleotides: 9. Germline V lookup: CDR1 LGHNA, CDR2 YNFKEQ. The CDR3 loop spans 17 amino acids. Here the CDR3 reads CASSQDIEDRGPQPQHF. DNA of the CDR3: TGTGCCAGCAGCCAAGATATAGAGGACAGGGGTCCTCAGCCCCAGCATTTT.

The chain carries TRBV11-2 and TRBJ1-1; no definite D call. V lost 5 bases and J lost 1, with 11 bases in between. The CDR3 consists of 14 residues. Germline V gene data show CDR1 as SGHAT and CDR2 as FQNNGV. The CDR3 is CASSPLSGNTEAFF. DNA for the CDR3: TGTGCCAGCAGCCCGCTATCAGGGAACACTGAAGCTTTCTTT.

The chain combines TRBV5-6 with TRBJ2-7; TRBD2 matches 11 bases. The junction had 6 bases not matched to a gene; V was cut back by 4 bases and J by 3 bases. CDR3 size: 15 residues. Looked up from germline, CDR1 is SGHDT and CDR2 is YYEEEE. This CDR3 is CASSRLTSGVYEQYF. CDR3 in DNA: TGTGCCAGCAGCCGATTGACTAGCGGGGTCTACGAGCAGTACTTC.

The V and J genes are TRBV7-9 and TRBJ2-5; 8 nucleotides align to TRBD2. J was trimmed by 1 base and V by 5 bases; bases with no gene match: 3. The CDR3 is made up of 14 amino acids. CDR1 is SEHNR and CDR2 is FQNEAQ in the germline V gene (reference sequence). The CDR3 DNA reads TGTGCCAGCAGCGAGACTAGCGTCCAAGAGACCCAGTACTTC. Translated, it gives CASSETSVQETQYF. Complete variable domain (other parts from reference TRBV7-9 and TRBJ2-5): DTGVSQNPRHKITKRGQNVTFRCDPISEHNRLYWYRQTLGQGPEFLTYFQNEAQLEKSRLLSDRFSAERPKGSFSTLEIQRTEQGDSAMYLCASSETSVQETQYFGPGTRLLVL.

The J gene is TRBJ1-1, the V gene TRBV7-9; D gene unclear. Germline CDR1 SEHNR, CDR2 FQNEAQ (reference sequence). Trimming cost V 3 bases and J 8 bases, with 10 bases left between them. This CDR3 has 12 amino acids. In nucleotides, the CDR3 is TGTGCCAGCAGCTTGTACCAGGTAGAAGCTTTCTTT. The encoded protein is CASSLYQVEAFF.

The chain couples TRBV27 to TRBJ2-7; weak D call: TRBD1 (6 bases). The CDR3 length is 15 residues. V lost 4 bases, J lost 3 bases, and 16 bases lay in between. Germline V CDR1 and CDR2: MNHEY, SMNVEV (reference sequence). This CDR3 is CASSSILDRNYEQYF. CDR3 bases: TGTGCCAGCAGTTCCATTTTGGACAGAAACTACGAGCAGTACTTC.

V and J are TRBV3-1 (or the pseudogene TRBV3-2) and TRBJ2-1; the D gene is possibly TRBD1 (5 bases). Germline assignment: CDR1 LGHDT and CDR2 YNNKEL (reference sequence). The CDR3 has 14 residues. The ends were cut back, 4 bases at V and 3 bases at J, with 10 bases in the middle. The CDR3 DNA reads TGTGCCAGCAGCCTCGACAGAAACTACAATGAGCAGTTCTTC. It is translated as CASSLDRNYNEQFF.

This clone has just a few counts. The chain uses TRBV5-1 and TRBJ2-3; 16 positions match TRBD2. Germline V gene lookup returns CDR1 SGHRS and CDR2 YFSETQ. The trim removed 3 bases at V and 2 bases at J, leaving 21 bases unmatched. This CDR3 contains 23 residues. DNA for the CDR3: TGCGCCAGCAGCTACTCCAACCGACCGGGACTAGCGGGGGGGCATCGTCTCACAGATACGCAGTATTTT. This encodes CASSYSNRPGLAGGHRLTDTQYF.

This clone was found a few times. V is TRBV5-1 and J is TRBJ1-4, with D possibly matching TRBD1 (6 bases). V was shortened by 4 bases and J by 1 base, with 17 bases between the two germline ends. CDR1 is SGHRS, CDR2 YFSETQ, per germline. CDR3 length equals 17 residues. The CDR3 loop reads CASSTGTSVGTNEKLFF. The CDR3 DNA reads TGCGCCAGCAGCACAGGGACATCTGTGGGAACTAATGAAAAACTGTTTTTT.

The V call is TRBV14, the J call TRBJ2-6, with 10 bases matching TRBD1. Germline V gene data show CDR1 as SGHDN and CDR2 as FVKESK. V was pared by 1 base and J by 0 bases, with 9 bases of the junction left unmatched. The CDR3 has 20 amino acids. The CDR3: CASSQVGDRGEPSGANVLTF. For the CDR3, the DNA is TGTGCCAGCAGCCAAGTGGGGGACAGGGGCGAGCCCTCTGGGGCCAACGTCCTGACTTTC.

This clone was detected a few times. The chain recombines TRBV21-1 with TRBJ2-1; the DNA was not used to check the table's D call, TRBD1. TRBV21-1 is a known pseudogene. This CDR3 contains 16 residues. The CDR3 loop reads CASRPVGVSSYNEQFF. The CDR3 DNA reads TGTGCCAGCAGGCCAGTAGGGGTAAGCTCCTACAATGAGCAGTTCTTC.

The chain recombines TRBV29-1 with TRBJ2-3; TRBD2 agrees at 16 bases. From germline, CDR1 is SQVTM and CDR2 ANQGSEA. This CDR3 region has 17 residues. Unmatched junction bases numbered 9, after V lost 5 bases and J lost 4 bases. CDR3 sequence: CSVFPLGTSGGADTQYF. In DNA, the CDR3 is TGCAGCGTTTTTCCTCTCGGGACTAGCGGGGGGGCAGATACGCAGTATTTT.